The 8 T cell receptor beta chains presented below share a single source sample, sequenced in a study of Graves' ophthalmopathy and Graves' hyperthyroidism. The TCR beta CDR3 regions underwent amplification from RNA transcripts. HTBI primers were employed in first-round RT-PCR, then a second-round multiplex PCR followed. TCRdb used MiXCR to reprocess the multiplex PCR reads, holding one entry per CDR3 protein. The sample contains hundreds of thousands of distinct CDR3 sequences, under 25% of which appear only once. Sequenced sample: peripheral blood. Every receptor here comes from a woman aged 18-29 years with stable Graves' hyperthyroidism.

In this sample, this clonotype turned up many times. The chain combines TRBV2 with TRBJ2-7; D is possibly TRBD1 or TRBD2 (5 bases each). The CDR3 covers 17 residues. V lost 5 bases and J lost 2, with 22 bases in between. The germline V gene encodes CDR1 SNHLY and CDR2 FYNNEI. The CDR3 loop reads CASSHPVGMGVTYEQYF. The DNA for the CDR3 is TGTGCCAGCAGTCATCCCGTCGGTATGGGGGTTACCTACGAGCAGTACTTC.

This clonotype was seen at least ten times. The chain combines TRBV28 with TRBJ2-5; 7 bases are shared with TRBD1. CDR1 MDHEN and CDR2 SYDVKM come from the germline V gene. This CDR3 region has 15 residues. J lost 0 bases, V lost 4 bases, and 5 bases had no gene match. The CDR3 DNA follows: TGTGCCAGCAGTTCCCGGGACAGTTACCAAGAGACCCAGTACTTC. Protein product: CASSSRDSYQETQYF.

V and J are TRBV12-3 or TRBV12-4 and TRBJ1-2; TRBD1 might be the D (6 bases). V lost 8 bases and J 0 bases, leaving 13 bases between the germline ends. This CDR3 is 14 amino acids long. For the CDR3, the DNA is TGTGCCAGCGGGGGGGCAATCTCTAACTATGGCTACACCTTC. Amino acids: CASGGAISNYGYTF.

The chain combines TRBV7-9 with TRBJ1-1; tentatively, D is TRBD1 (5 bases). The CDR3 contains 13 residues. V lost 3 bases to trimming and J lost 4 bases, with 9 bases between them. Per the germline V gene, CDR1 is SEHNR and CDR2 is FQNEAQ (reference sequence). The CDR3 reads CASSFPQGTEAFF. The CDR3 region has the DNA TGTGCCAGCAGCTTCCCCCAGGGCACTGAAGCTTTCTTT.

This clonotype came up many times. V is TRBV2 and J is TRBJ1-1; D ambiguous. Trimming took 5 bases from V and 0 from J, leaving 4 bases between them. The CDR3 runs to 12 residues. Germline values: CDR1 SNHLY, CDR2 FYNNEI. In DNA form, the CDR3 reads TGTGCCAGCAGTTGGGTGAACACTGAAGCTTTCTTT. It encodes CASSWVNTEAFF.

This clonotype was seen at least ten times. The gene calls are TRBV12-3 or TRBV12-4 and TRBJ2-4; maybe TRBD2 (5 bases). The CDR3 has 11 residues. With 5 bases removed from V and 9 bases from J, the gap between germline ends came to 8 bases. CDR3 nucleotides: TGTGCCAGCAGTCAAGAGGGCATTCAGTACTTC. Translated: CASSQEGIQYF.

Points on this clonotype: A read error is possible here, since a much larger clone lies one base away. Since the CDR3 does not end with the conserved phenylalanine or tryptophan, this likely comes from a read error. The chain recombines TRBV7-9 with TRBJ1-2; D gene ambiguous. The CDR3 loop spans 15 amino acids. In germline, CDR1 is SEHNR, CDR2 FQNEAQ (reference sequence). Trimming cost V 2 bases and J 0 bases, with 10 bases left between them. The CDR3 here is CASSLYTPPNYGYTL. DNA of the CDR3: TGTGCCAGCAGCTTATACACCCCTCCTAACTATGGCTACACCTTG.

At least ten counts were recorded for this clonotype. J is TRBJ2-7 and V is TRBV28; D possibly corresponds to TRBD1 (5 bases). Trimming took 5 bases from V and 3 from J, leaving 17 bases between them. Germline V lookup: CDR1 MDHEN, CDR2 SYDVKM. The CDR3 sequence is 15 residues long. This CDR3 reads CASSPQGADLYEQYF. The CDR3 DNA reads TGTGCCAGCAGTCCTCAAGGGGCCGATCTCTACGAGCAGTACTTC. Complete variable domain (other parts from reference TRBV28 and TRBJ2-7): DVKVTQSSRYLVKRTGEKVFLECVQDMDHENMFWYRQDPGLGLRLIYFSYDVKMKEKGDIPEGYSVSREKKERFSLILESASTNQTSMYLCASSPQGADLYEQYFGPGTRLTVT.